This entry lists 11 T cell receptor beta chains sequenced from one sample in a study of blood T cell repertoires in COVID-19. Here immunoSEQ multiplex PCR was the method, and the copy in TCRdb shows in-frame clones only, minus some. This sample has some 96,000 clones; 80% occur once, and the top ten carry 9.5% to 13%. Material for sequencing was peripheral blood. Receptors were obtained from a woman in her seventies with acute or convalescent COVID-19.

The gene calls are TRBV19 and TRBJ1-2; 7 bases agree with TRBD1. CDR3 length: 16 amino acids. The trim removed 5 bases at V and 0 bases at J, leaving 9 bases unmatched. Germline CDR1 reads LNHDA; CDR2 reads SQIVND (reference sequence). The CDR3 DNA reads as TGTGCCAGTAGTTACCGGGACAGACCTTCTAACTATGGCTACACCTTC. This codes for CASSYRDRPSNYGYTF.

The chain couples TRBV7-9 to TRBJ2-5; 7 bases fit TRBD1. Trimming took 3 bases from V and 12 from J; bases not matched to a gene: 7. The CDR3 covers 12 residues. From germline, CDR1 is SEHNR and CDR2 FQNEAQ (reference sequence). In DNA, the CDR3 is TGTGCCAGCAGCTTCCCGAGACAGGGAAAGTACTTC. Translating gives CASSFPRQGKYF.

The chain carries TRBV7-8 and TRBJ2-3; 7 positions agree with TRBD2. Germline V CDR1 and CDR2: SGHVS, FQNEAQ. The CDR3 loop spans 16 amino acids. The ends lost 6 bases at V and 1 base at J; junction bases unmatched: 10. Here the CDR3 reads CASSPLGAGGTDTQYF. The CDR3 DNA sequence: TGTGCCAGCAGTCCCCTCGGGGCGGGGGGCACAGATACGCAGTATTTT. The entire variable domain, with the rest obtained from reference TRBV7-8 and TRBJ2-3, is as follows: GAGVSQSPRYKVAKRGQDVALRCDPISGHVSLFWYQQALGQGPEFLTYFQNEAQLDKSGLPSDRFFAERPEGSVSTLKIQRTQQEDSAVYLCASSPLGAGGTDTQYFGPGTRLTVL.

V is TRBV2 and J is TRBJ2-7; 9 bases align to TRBD2. Germline CDR1 reads SNHLY; CDR2 reads FYNNEI. CDR3 length equals 15 residues. V dropped 6 bases and J dropped 6; count of bases not matched to a gene: 12. The CDR3 is CASSPIAGEMGEQYF. CDR3 sequence (DNA): TGTGCCAGCAGCCCCATAGCGGGGGAAATGGGCGAGCAGTACTTC.

This chain links TRBV29-1 with TRBJ1-5; a possible D gene is TRBD1 (6 bases). Germline V lookup: CDR1 SQVTM, CDR2 ANQGSEA. Trimming removed 6 bases at V and 6 bases at J, with 15 bases between. This CDR3 comprises 13 residues. The CDR3 DNA sequence: TGCAGCGTCGGGACAAACGCACGTCAGCCCCAGCATTTT. The encoded protein is CSVGTNARQPQHF. The full variable domain, with the rest looked up from reference TRBV29-1 and TRBJ1-5, is SAVISQKPSRDICQRGTSLTIQCQVDSQVTMMFWYRQQPGQSLTLIATANQGSEATYESGFVIDKFPISRPNLTFSTLTVSNMSPEDSSIYLCSVGTNARQPQHFGDGTRLSIL.

V and J are TRBV29-1 and TRBJ1-1, with D tentatively TRBD1 (5 bases). CDR1 is SQVTM, CDR2 ANQGSEA, per germline. With 3 bases removed from V and 6 bases from J, the gap between germline ends came to 14 bases. CDR3 length equals 13 residues. The CDR3 DNA follows: TGCAGCGTTGACTTCGGGTTAGGGGCTGAAGCTTTCTTT. Its translation: CSVDFGLGAEAFF.

The chain carries TRBV7-8 and TRBJ2-2; possibly TRBD2 for D (6 bases). V dropped 4 bases and J dropped 7 bases, with 16 bases sitting between them. The CDR3 spans 15 residues. CDR1 and CDR2 (germline): SGHVS, FQNEAQ. The CDR3 spells CASSSGSVLFGELFF. The CDR3 DNA sequence: TGTGCCAGCAGCTCCGGGAGCGTCCTCTTCGGGGAGCTGTTTTTT.

V gene TRBV7-9 combines with J gene TRBJ1-5, with unresolved D. This CDR3 is 14 amino acids long. V lost 6 bases and J 3 bases, leaving 12 bases between the germline ends. CDR1 and CDR2 from the germline V gene are SEHNR and FQNEAQ (reference sequence). CDR3 sequence reads: CASSVGAFNQPQHF. The CDR3 DNA follows: TGTGCCAGCAGTGTGGGAGCATTCAATCAGCCCCAGCATTTT.

The chain employs TRBV7-3 and TRBJ1-1; 10 bases align to TRBD1. The V segment lost 1 base and the J segment 3 bases; nucleotides outside the gene matches: 2. This CDR3 is built from 15 residues. The germline V gene encodes CDR1 SGHTA and CDR2 FQGTGA. CDR3 residues: CASSLRGTGDTEAFF. The CDR3, as DNA: TGTGCCAGCAGCTTAAGAGGGACAGGGGACACTGAAGCTTTCTTT.

The V call is TRBV7-6, the J call TRBJ1-1; TRBD1 agrees at 8 bases. CDR1 is SGHVS and CDR2 is FNYEAQ in the germline V gene. CDR3 length equals 16 residues. The V and J ends lost 5 bases and 0 bases, in that order; junction bases with no gene match: 8. CDR3 sequence (DNA): TGTGCCAGCAGCCCTGGACAGGGAGGCATGAACACTGAAGCTTTCTTT. Amino acids: CASSPGQGGMNTEAFF. Filled out from reference TRBV7-6 and TRBJ1-1, the complete variable domain reads GAGVSQSPRYKVTKRGQDVALRCDPISGHVSLYWYRQALGQGPEFLTYFNYEAQQDKSGLPNDRFSAERPEGSISTLTIQRTEQRDSAMYRCASSPGQGGMNTEAFFGQGTRLTVV.

This chain connects TRBV19 to TRBJ1-5, with 8 bases lining up with TRBD1. V was clipped by 5 bases and J by 4 bases; unmatched bases: 7. The germline CDR1 and CDR2 sequences are LNHDA and SQIVND (reference sequence). The CDR3 consists of 15 residues. The CDR3 here is CASSSGTGLNQPQHF. The CDR3 bases are TGTGCCAGTAGTTCCGGGACAGGTCTTAATCAGCCCCAGCATTTT.